This T cell receptor (beta chain) emerged from a study of Graves' ophthalmopathy and Graves' hyperthyroidism. V was pared by 2 bases and J by 3 bases, with 8 bases between. This CDR3 contains 13 residues. Ophthalmopathy-affected donors exhibited moderate-to-severe activity, CAS ≥3, NOSPECS ≥4, and duration under 3 months. Exclusion criteria comprised other autoimmune diseases, uncontrolled infections, pregnancy or lactation in patients. Symptoms, serum thyroxine and TRAb, thyroid ultrasound, and orbital computed tomography formed the diagnostic basis. Amplified TCR beta CDR3 regions were obtained using RNA transcripts as template. First-round RT-PCR relied on HTBI primers, and a second-round multiplex PCR came next. TCRdb reanalysed the multiplex PCR reads using MiXCR and keeps one entry per CDR3 protein. The table lists hundreds of thousands of distinct CDR3 sequences, around 40% of them singletons.

The sequencing input was peripheral blood. The sequence was collected from an adult man with Graves' ophthalmopathy. The rearrangement joins TRBV12-3 or TRBV12-4 to TRBJ2-7; D is uncertain. The CDR3 loop reads CASSLQSGYEQYF. The CDR3, as DNA: TGTGCCAGCAGTTTACAGTCGGGCTACGAGCAGTACTTC.